Presented here are 6 T cell receptor beta chains from one specimen sequenced in a study of T cell responses to AZD1222 COVID-19 vaccine (dated by TCRdb to the early 2020s). Library preparation was by the immunoSEQ multiplex PCR assay. TCRdb carries this immuneACCESS record with in-frame sequences only. Its versions omit some clonotypes, under half of them owing to an unresolved V gene in the studies checked, with the rest unexplained. This sample comprises about 160,000 clones, about nine tenths of them detected only once. The leading ten clones occupy 3% to 4% of the sample. Per the publication, the time point label means: about 28 days (+/-7) after the second vaccine dose. Sequencing was performed on peripheral blood, taken 28 days after the second AZD1222 dose. Source of these receptors: an adult who received the AZD1222 COVID-19 vaccine.

This rearrangement joins TRBV2 to TRBJ2-5, with D unclear. The CDR3 runs 12 residues. Germline V gene lookup returns CDR1 SNHLY and CDR2 FYNNEI. The germline V and J ends were trimmed by 2 bases and 4 bases, with 5 bases remaining between them. For the CDR3, the DNA is TGTGCCAGCAGTGAAACGAGAGAGACCCAGTACTTC. Its protein product is CASSETRETQYF.

The gene calls are TRBV19 and TRBJ2-3; weak D call: TRBD2 (6 bases). CDR1 is LNHDA and CDR2 is SQIVND in the germline V gene (reference sequence). The CDR3 is 15 residues long. Trimming took 5 bases from V and 1 from J, leaving 13 bases between them. The chain's CDR3 is CASSGGWAGTDTQYF. CDR3 in DNA: TGTGCCAGTAGTGGGGGGTGGGCAGGCACAGATACGCAGTATTTT.

This rearrangement joins TRBV12-5 to TRBJ1-3, with D tentatively TRBD1 (5 bases). Trimming took off 6 bases at V and 4 bases at J, with 16 bases between the two ends. The CDR3 is 15 amino acids. CDR1 is LGHNT, CDR2 FRNRAP, per germline. CDR3 in DNA: TGTGCTAGTGGGGCCCCGAACAGGAGGGGAAACACCATATATTTT. Amino acid sequence: CASGAPNRRGNTIYF.

The genes are TRBV4-1 and TRBJ2-1; TRBD2 matches 11 bases. The CDR3 consists of 21 residues. Germline-derived CDR1 and CDR2 are MGHRA and YSYEKL. Trimming removed 0 bases from V and 8 bases from J; junction bases left unmatched: 21. The CDR3 DNA follows: TGCGCCAGCAGCCAAGATATCGGACAGGGCATAGCGGGAGGGCCTGGGTATGAGCAGTTCTTC. Translation gives CASSQDIGQGIAGGPGYEQFF.

The rearrangement links TRBV9 to TRBJ2-1, with 11 bases that match TRBD2. Trimming removed 4 bases from V and 4 bases from J; junction bases left unmatched: 4. CDR3 length: 15 amino acids. Germline V CDR1 and CDR2: SGDLS, YYNGEE. The CDR3 DNA reads as TGTGCCAGCAGCTTGGTAGCGGGAGGGTACAATGAGCAGTTCTTC. Its translation: CASSLVAGGYNEQFF. The complete variable domain, with remaining parts taken from reference TRBV9 and TRBJ2-1, reads DSGVTQTPKHLITATGQRVTLRCSPRSGDLSVYWYQQSLDQGLQFLIQYYNGEERAKGNILERFSAQQFPDLHSELNLSSLELGDSALYFCASSLVAGGYNEQFFGPGTRLTVL.

The J gene is TRBJ2-7, the V gene TRBV6-2 or TRBV6-3, with unresolved D. V was clipped by 0 bases and J by 0 bases, with 9 bases between them. The CDR3 consists of 15 residues. Germline loops: CDR1 MNHEY, CDR2 SVGEGT. CDR3 nucleotide sequence: TGTGCCAGCAGTTACTCGAACGCCGTCTCCTACGAGCAGTACTTC. Translation: CASSYSNAVSYEQYF.